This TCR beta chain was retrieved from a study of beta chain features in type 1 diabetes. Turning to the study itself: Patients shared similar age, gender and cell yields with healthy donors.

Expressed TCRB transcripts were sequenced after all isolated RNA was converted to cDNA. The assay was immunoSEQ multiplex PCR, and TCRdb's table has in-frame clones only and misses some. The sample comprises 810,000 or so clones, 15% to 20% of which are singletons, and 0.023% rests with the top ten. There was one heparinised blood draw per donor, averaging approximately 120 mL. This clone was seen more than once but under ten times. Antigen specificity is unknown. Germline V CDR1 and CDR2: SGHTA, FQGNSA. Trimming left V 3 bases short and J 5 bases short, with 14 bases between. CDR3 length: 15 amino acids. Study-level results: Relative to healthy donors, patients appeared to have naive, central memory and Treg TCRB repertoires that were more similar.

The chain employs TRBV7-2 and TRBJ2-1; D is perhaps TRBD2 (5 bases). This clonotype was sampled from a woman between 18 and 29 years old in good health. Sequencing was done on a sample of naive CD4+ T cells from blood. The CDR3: CASSFASWANNEQFF. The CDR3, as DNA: TGTGCCAGCAGCTTCGCTAGCTGGGCTAACAATGAGCAGTTCTTC. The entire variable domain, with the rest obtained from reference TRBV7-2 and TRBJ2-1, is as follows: GAGVSQSPSNKVTEKGKDVELRCDPISGHTALYWYRQSLGQGLEFLIYFQGNSAPDKSGLPSDRFSAERTGGSVSTLTIQRTQQEDSAVYLCASSFASWANNEQFFGPGTRLTVL.